Sequencing of this T cell receptor (beta chain) was carried out in a study of regulatory T cells in long-lasting Graves disease. Study findings and constraints: TRBV28, TRBJ1-2 and TRBJ2-5 emerged as the favored segments in persistent disease.

CDR3-region Arm-PCR and iRepertoire HTBI primers produced the TCR beta libraries. TCRdb re-called the multiplex PCR reads through MiXCR, storing one row per CDR3 protein. The sample consists of approximately 400,000 distinct CDR3 sequences, approximately 25% of them appearing once. Time point denoted: persistent/refractory GD, antithyroid drugs over 5 years with positive TRAb. The TCR library was prepared using RNA isolated from PBMCs. This clonotype has ten or more counts. Its antigen is undetermined. The ends were cut back, 9 bases at V and 0 bases at J, with 15 bases in the middle. Per germline, CDR1 MDHEN and CDR2 SYDVKM. This CDR3 contains 14 residues.

The genes are TRBV28 and TRBJ2-7; maybe TRBD2 (6 bases). Sample: peripheral blood mononuclear cells (PBMCs), taken when the disease was refractory, from a patient treated with antithyroid drugs. The TCR was taken from a woman in her thirties or forties with Graves disease. The CDR3 spells CASKGLISSYEQYF. CDR3 bases: TGTGCCAGTAAGGGACTGATAAGCTCCTACGAGCAGTACTTC.